This T cell receptor beta chain originates from a study of T cell responses to AZD1222 COVID-19 vaccine. TCRdb's table, derived via immunoSEQ multiplex PCR, lists solely in-frame clones and lacks some. The sample records roughly 130,000 clones, about nine tenths being singletons. The V end lost 6 bases, the J end lost 10 bases, and 16 bases lay between the germline ends. The CDR3 has 13 residues. This clonotype originated in an adult in good health. Material: peripheral blood, obtained on day 0 of AZD1222 vaccination. The rearrangement uses TRBV12-3 or TRBV12-4 and TRBJ2-1; D unresolved. The CDR3 loop is CASSSSMGWEQFF. CDR3 in DNA: TGTGCCAGCAGCTCCAGCATGGGGTGGGAGCAGTTCTTC.